The sequence of this T cell receptor beta chain was determined in a study of blood T cell repertoires in COVID-19. Background on the study: Acute-phase and convalescent COVID-19 samples originated in the United States, Italy and Spain.

Under the authors' procedure: The assay estimated nucleated cells by amplifying reference gene primers. Sequencing used immunoSEQ multiplex PCR; TCRdb keeps in-frame clones, though not all of them. That table gives V, J and clone size, and the DNA gave D and trimming. The sample lists about 250,000 clones; just under 90% were seen once. Residents of under 25 US areas, aged roughly 18 to 89 years, made up the participants. Participants reported their clinical history, and cohort assignment relied on those reports. The trim removed 4 bases at V and 7 bases at J, leaving 8 bases unmatched. Germline loops: CDR1 SGHRS, CDR2 YFSETQ. CDR3 size: 14 residues.

The sequenced sample consisted of PBMCs or T cells enriched from blood (not recorded which). The V and J genes are TRBV5-1 and TRBJ2-1; 7 nucleotides align to TRBD2. This clonotype was sampled from a woman aged 30 to 39 with acute COVID-19. CDR3 bases: TGCGCCAGCAGCGACAGCGGGAATTGGAATGAGCAGTTCTTC. Protein: CASSDSGNWNEQFF.